Below are 20 T cell receptor beta chains sequenced from a single sample in a study of cytomegalovirus exposure and HLA in healthy donors. 13 Jbeta primers and 60 Vbeta primers were used for the PCR. Using immunoSEQ multiplex PCR, the repertoire was profiled, and TCRdb retains in-frame clones only, with some absent. In the table there are around 150,000 clones, roughly 77% of which are singletons. The sequenced sample was PBMCs. The receptors derive from a human donor in good health.

This rearrangement joins TRBV5-4 to TRBJ2-2; possibly TRBD2 for D (6 bases). The germline V and J ends were trimmed by 3 bases and 7 bases, with 19 bases remaining between them. CDR1 SGHNT and CDR2 YYREEE come from the germline V gene (reference sequence). The CDR3 length is 16 residues. This CDR3 reads CASSSHAGLRGGELFF. The CDR3 DNA is TGTGCCAGCAGCTCACATGCGGGGCTTCGTGGCGGGGAGCTGTTTTTT.

CDR3 amino acids: CSVPQGAGGRAPQETQYF. The CDR3 nucleotides read TGCAGCGTTCCACAAGGGGCAGGCGGGAGGGCCCCCCAAGAGACCCAGTACTTC. This chain uses TRBV29-1 with TRBJ2-5; 9 nucleotides agree with TRBD2. CDR1 is SQVTM, CDR2 ANQGSEA, per germline. Losses at the gene ends were 5 bases for V and 1 base for J; bases not matched to a gene: 17. The length of the CDR3 is 18 residues.

The chain carries TRBV6-6 and TRBJ1-1; D perhaps matches TRBD1 (5 bases). V shed 4 bases and J shed 1 base, with 10 bases lying between them. CDR1 is MNHNY and CDR2 is SVGAGI in the germline V gene (reference sequence). The CDR3 totals 14 residues. CDR3 loop: CASSLSGRNTEAFF. In nucleotides, the CDR3 is TGTGCCAGCAGTTTATCAGGGCGGAACACTGAAGCTTTCTTT.

The chain recombines TRBV30 with TRBJ1-5; maybe TRBD1 (5 bases). CDR3 length: 14 residues. Trimming cost V 0 bases and J 9 bases, with 15 bases left between them. CDR1 GTSNPN and CDR2 SVGIG come from the germline V gene (reference sequence). The CDR3 DNA is TGTGCCTGGAGTGTAGTCCAGCCGGGGGGGCCCCAGCATTTT. This codes for CAWSVVQPGGPQHF.

This clone has a single count. The chain combines TRBV27 with TRBJ2-7, with TRBD2 as a possible D gene (5 bases). The CDR3 spans 11 residues. With 8 bases removed from V and 2 bases from J, the gap between germline ends came to 7 bases. Germline V gene data show CDR1 as MNHEY and CDR2 as SMNVEV (reference sequence). CDR3: CASGGTYEQYF. CDR3 in DNA: TGTGCCAGCGGAGGAACCTACGAGCAGTACTTC.

About this clone: A far larger clone is one base from this, pointing to a likely read error. The V gene is TRBV7-9, the J gene TRBJ2-7; D is undetermined. Deletions cut 0 bases from V and 6 bases from J, with 6 bases between. Germline V gene data show CDR1 as SEHNR and CDR2 as FQNEAQ (reference sequence). The CDR3 has 12 amino acids. DNA of the CDR3: TGTGCCAGCAGCTTAGCGTACTGCGAGCAGTACTTC. Its translation: CASSLAYCEQYF.

This clone was seen more than once but under ten times. The gene calls are TRBV5-4 and TRBJ1-5, with TRBD1 matching over 9 bases. The trim removed 4 bases at V and 4 bases at J, leaving 6 bases unmatched. The CDR3 has 15 amino acids. Germline CDR1 reads SGHNT; CDR2 reads YYREEE (reference sequence). Here the CDR3 DNA reads TGTGCCAGCAGCCCTGGACAGGGGCGGAATCAGCCCCAGCATTTT. Translated: CASSPGQGRNQPQHF. Full variable domain (remainder filled in from reference TRBV5-4 and TRBJ1-5): ETGVTQSPTHLIKTRGQQVTLRCSSQSGHNTVSWYQQALGQGPQFIFQYYREEENGRGNFPPRFSGLQFPNYSSELNVNALELDDSALYLCASSPGQGRNQPQHFGDGTRLSIL.

The rearrangement uses TRBV7-3 and TRBJ1-1; TRBD1 agrees at 9 bases. This CDR3 has 15 residues. J was trimmed by 10 bases and V by 2 bases; bases with no gene match: 11. CDR1 and CDR2 (germline): SGHTA, FQGTGA. The DNA for the CDR3 is TGTGCCAGCAGCTTACCGGACAGGGGATTGATTGGAGCTTTCTTT. The encoded protein is CASSLPDRGLIGAFF.

The CDR3 DNA reads TGTGCCAGCAGCTACGGGACGAGCGGGGGCCGGTCCCAAGAGACCCAGTACTTC. As protein: CASSYGTSGGRSQETQYF. J is TRBJ2-5 and V is TRBV7-8; 8 nucleotides agree with TRBD2. The V and J ends lost 4 bases and 1 base, in that order; junction bases with no gene match: 14. The length of the CDR3 is 18 residues. Germline V gene sequence: CDR1 SGHVS, CDR2 FQNEAQ. The whole variable domain, remainder taken from reference TRBV7-8 and TRBJ2-5, is GAGVSQSPRYKVAKRGQDVALRCDPISGHVSLFWYQQALGQGPEFLTYFQNEAQLDKSGLPSDRFFAERPEGSVSTLKIQRTQQEDSAVYLCASSYGTSGGRSQETQYFGPGTRLLVL.

The chain joins TRBV2 to TRBJ2-5; D is unresolved. V was shortened by 7 bases and J by 2 bases, with 5 bases between the two germline ends. The germline gives CDR1 SNHLY, CDR2 FYNNEI. The length of the CDR3 is 11 residues. The CDR3 coding sequence is TGTGCCAGCACCCAACAAGAGACCCAGTACTTC. It specifies CASTQQETQYF.

The chain joins TRBV2 to TRBJ1-6, with 10 nucleotides matching TRBD1. CDR1 SNHLY and CDR2 FYNNEI come from the germline V gene. The CDR3 has 18 residues. The ends lost 2 bases at V and 9 bases at J; junction bases unmatched: 13. The CDR3 spells CASSEYTWDRGLSSPLHF. The CDR3 DNA sequence: TGTGCCAGCAGTGAATATACTTGGGACAGGGGTCTAAGTTCACCCCTCCACTTT.

The chain is built from TRBV28 and TRBJ2-5; 7 bases map to TRBD1. Germline V gene lookup returns CDR1 MDHEN and CDR2 SYDVKM. With V trimmed by 3 bases and J by 4 bases, 5 bases remained unmatched. The CDR3 is 14 residues long. The CDR3 sequence is CASSFPTGRETQYF. The CDR3 DNA reads TGTGCCAGCAGTTTCCCGACAGGGCGAGAGACCCAGTACTTC. Full variable domain (missing parts from reference TRBV28 and TRBJ2-5): DVKVTQSSRYLVKRTGEKVFLECVQDMDHENMFWYRQDPGLGLRLIYFSYDVKMKEKGDIPEGYSVSREKKERFSLILESASTNQTSMYLCASSFPTGRETQYFGPGTRLLVL.

V is TRBV7-2 and J is TRBJ1-1, with a possible D match to TRBD1 (5 bases). The germline V gene has CDR1 SGHTA and CDR2 FQGNSA. V gave up 5 bases and J gave up 9 bases, with 10 bases separating them. The CDR3 is made up of 11 amino acids. The CDR3 sequence is CASSRGTKAFF. CDR3 DNA: TGTGCCAGCAGCCGGGGGACTAAAGCTTTCTTT.

The chain joins TRBV25-1 to TRBJ1-3; D possibly corresponds to TRBD1 (5 bases). Trimming stripped 3 bases from V and 6 bases from J, with 12 bases between. The length of the CDR3 is 14 residues. Germline values: CDR1 MGHDK, CDR2 SYGVNS. CDR3 loop: CASSDTGGVNTIYF. CDR3 sequence (DNA): TGTGCCAGCAGTGACACCGGAGGGGTAAACACCATATATTTT.

This chain uses TRBV9 with TRBJ2-2, with D possibly matching TRBD1 (5 bases). The CDR3 has 14 amino acids. V gave up 4 bases and J gave up 2 bases, with 9 bases separating them. In germline, CDR1 is SGDLS, CDR2 YYNGEE. CDR3 loop: CASSPGHNTGELFF. CDR3 nucleotide sequence: TGTGCCAGCAGCCCAGGACACAACACCGGGGAGCTGTTTTTT. The variable domain in full, completed from reference TRBV9 and TRBJ2-2, reads DSGVTQTPKHLITATGQRVTLRCSPRSGDLSVYWYQQSLDQGLQFLIQYYNGEERAKGNILERFSAQQFPDLHSELNLSSLELGDSALYFCASSPGHNTGELFFGEGSRLTVL.

The chain couples TRBV30 to TRBJ2-1, with 8 bases lining up with TRBD2. Germline V gives CDR1 GTSNPN, CDR2 SVGIG (reference sequence). The CDR3 totals 15 residues. The V and J ends lost 7 bases and 2 bases, in that order; junction bases with no gene match: 10. The CDR3 here is CAYNRGGPTYNEQFF. In DNA form, the CDR3 reads TGTGCCTATAATCGGGGGGGGCCAACCTACAATGAGCAGTTCTTC.

This clone is a singleton in its sample. The rearrangement links TRBV19 to TRBJ1-1; the D gene is possibly TRBD1 (5 bases). V gave up 3 bases and J gave up 0 bases, with 11 bases separating them. Germline V gene lookup returns CDR1 LNHDA and CDR2 SQIVND (reference sequence). The CDR3 runs to 15 residues. The CDR3 here is CASSIARGLNTEAFF. For the CDR3, the DNA is TGTGCCAGTAGTATTGCAAGGGGCCTGAACACTGAAGCTTTCTTT.

V is TRBV7-2 and J is TRBJ2-2; tentative D call: TRBD1 (6 bases). Between the trimmed V and J ends, which lost 5 bases and 0 bases, there was a span of 13 bases. Per germline, CDR1 SGHTA and CDR2 FQGNSA. This CDR3 has 16 amino acids. CDR3 residues: CASSPRGIANTGELFF. The CDR3, as DNA: TGTGCCAGCAGCCCTAGGGGGATTGCGAACACCGGGGAGCTGTTTTTT.

V is TRBV9 and J is TRBJ1-1; no clear D gene. In germline, CDR1 is SGDLS, CDR2 YYNGEE. This CDR3 is 13 amino acids long. The V and J ends lost 0 bases and 5 bases respectively, with 8 bases between them. The CDR3 sequence is CASSVATRTEAFF. The DNA of the CDR3 is TGTGCCAGCAGCGTAGCTACGAGGACTGAAGCTTTCTTT.

The V call is TRBV19, the J call TRBJ2-7; perhaps TRBD1 as D (6 bases). The CDR3 is 14 amino acids. Trimming cost V 6 bases and J 1 base, with 13 bases left between them. Germline assignment: CDR1 LNHDA and CDR2 SQIVND (reference sequence). The DNA of the CDR3 is TGTGCCAGTAGCTACCGGGACACATCCTACGAGCAGTACTTC. This codes for CASSYRDTSYEQYF. Combining the CDR3 with reference TRBV19 and TRBJ2-7 gives the whole variable domain DGGITQSPKYLFRKEGQNVTLSCEQNLNHDAMYWYRQDPGQGLRLIYYSQIVNDFQKGDIAEGYSVSREKKESFPLTVTSAQKNPTAFYLCASSYRDTSYEQYFGPGTRLTVT.